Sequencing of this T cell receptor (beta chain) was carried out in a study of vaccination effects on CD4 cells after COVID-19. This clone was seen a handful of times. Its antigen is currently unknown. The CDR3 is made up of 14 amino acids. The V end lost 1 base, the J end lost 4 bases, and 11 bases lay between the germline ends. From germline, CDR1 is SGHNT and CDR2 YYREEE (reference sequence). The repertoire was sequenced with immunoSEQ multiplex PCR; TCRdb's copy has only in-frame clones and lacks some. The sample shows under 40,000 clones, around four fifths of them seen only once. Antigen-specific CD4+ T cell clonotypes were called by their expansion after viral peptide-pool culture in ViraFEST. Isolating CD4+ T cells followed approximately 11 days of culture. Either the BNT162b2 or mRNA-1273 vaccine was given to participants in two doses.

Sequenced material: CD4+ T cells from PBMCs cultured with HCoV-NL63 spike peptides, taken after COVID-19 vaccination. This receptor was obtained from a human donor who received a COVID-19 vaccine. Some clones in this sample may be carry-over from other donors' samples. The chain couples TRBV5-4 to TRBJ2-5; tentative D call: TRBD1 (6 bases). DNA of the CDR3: TGTGCCAGCAGCTTGTCAGGGGATCGAGAGACCCAGTACTTC. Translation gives CASSLSGDRETQYF.